This entry is about one TCR beta chain. The CDR3 consists of 12 residues. With 8 bases clipped from V and 2 bases from J, the junction kept 3 bases outside the gene matches. The V gene's germline CDR1 is SEHNR and CDR2 FQNEAQ (reference sequence). This sample stems from a study of T-cell memory formation after mild COVID-19. TCRdb redid the calling of the 5' RACE reads with MiXCR, one entry per CDR3 protein. This sample has hundreds of thousands of distinct CDR3 sequences, with around 18% found just once. This sequence originates from an adult woman who had mild COVID-19 (a few samples of this study predate the infection). Cell type and time point are not known. The chain combines TRBV7-9 with TRBJ2-7, with 7 nucleotides matching TRBD1. Sequencing was done on a sample of PBMCs or a T cell subset sorted from them (not recorded which). This CDR3 is CASRDRTYEQYF. The CDR3 nucleotides are TGTGCCAGCCGGGACAGAACCTACGAGCAGTACTTC.